The text below deals with one T cell receptor beta chain. Its cognate antigen is unknown. No patient escaped relapse after autologous stem cell transplantation, and brentuximab vedotin exposure varied. The V end was cut by 0 bases, the J end by 2 bases, with 5 bases between. This CDR3 has 13 residues. Looked up from germline, CDR1 is SGHVS and CDR2 is FNYEAQ. The method was immunoSEQ multiplex PCR; TCRdb's version includes in-frame clones alone and lacks a portion of them. The sample yields 20,000 to 30,000 clones, approximately 78% seen once. These data are taken from a study of PD-1 blockade in classical Hodgkin lymphoma. Overall study context: Nivolumab dosed at 3 mg/kg went to patients intravenously every 2 weeks.

Study observations and caveats: The repertoire differences lack a defined cause, possibly disease activity or prior therapy. Newly diagnosed patients were reported to exhibit reduced baseline TCR diversity relative to healthy donors.

The clonotype was recovered from a human donor with classical Hodgkin lymphoma. The chain joins TRBV7-6 to TRBJ2-7, with D unresolved. Sample: peripheral blood mononuclear cells (PBMCs), taken before the second cycle of nivolumab. Here the CDR3 reads CASSLAETYEQYF. In DNA form, the CDR3 reads TGTGCCAGCAGCTTAGCGGAAACCTACGAGCAGTACTTC.